Each of the 14 T cell receptor beta chains below was sequenced from the same sample in a study of T cells in Graves' hyperthyroidism and ophthalmopathy. Regions amplified from RNA transcripts were the TCR beta CDR3 regions. The HTBI primer set served for first-round RT-PCR of the TCR CDR3. A single record per CDR3 protein comes from TCRdb applying MiXCR to the multiplex PCR reads. The sample contains some 580,000 distinct CDR3 sequences, more than 15% of which appear only once. The specimen sequenced was blood. These TCRs come from a woman aged 40 to 55 with Graves' ophthalmopathy.

This rearrangement joins TRBV6-1 to TRBJ1-4, with a possible D match to TRBD1 (5 bases). The CDR3 is 14 residues long. Germline values: CDR1 MNHNS, CDR2 SASEGT. The V end was cut by 6 bases, the J end by 8 bases, with 16 bases between. The CDR3 spells CASSRRGDGEKLFF. DNA of the CDR3: TGTGCCAGCAGCCGCCGGGGGGACGGAGAAAAACTGTTTTTT.

The sample holds a few counts of this clonotype. The chain carries TRBV7-9 and TRBJ2-1; 9 nucleotides align to TRBD1. V dropped 5 bases and J dropped 9; count of bases not matched to a gene: 17. The CDR3 loop spans 17 amino acids. Germline lookup yields CDR1 SEHNR and CDR2 FQNEAQ (reference sequence). The DNA for the CDR3 is TGTGCCAGCAGCGAACAAGGGTGGGGACAGGGTGGATTTGAGCAGTTCTTC. Translating gives CASSEQGWGQGGFEQFF.

V usage is TRBV7-2 and J usage is TRBJ2-1; 8 nucleotides align to TRBD1. The CDR3 is made up of 15 amino acids. Germline CDR1 and CDR2: SGHTA and FQGNSA. Trimming at V came to 5 bases and at J to 6 bases, leaving 9 bases not matched to a gene. This CDR3 reads CASSPDRAIRNEQFF. Here the CDR3 DNA reads TGTGCCAGCAGCCCGGACAGGGCGATCCGCAATGAGCAGTTCTTC.

In its sample, this clonotype was seen many times. The CDR3 nucleotides are TGCAGTGCGGCACCAGGGGTTAATCAGCCCCAGCATTTT. It encodes CSAAPGVNQPQHF. The rearrangement joins TRBV20-1 to TRBJ1-5, with a tentative D call TRBD1 (6 bases). Trimming took 6 bases from V and 4 from J, leaving 13 bases between them. The CDR3 is 13 residues long. Germline V gene data show CDR1 as DFQATT and CDR2 as SNEGSKA (reference sequence).

This clonotype has only a few counts. The V call is TRBV19, the J call TRBJ1-5, with TRBD1 as a possible D gene (5 bases). With 3 bases removed from V and 5 bases from J, the gap between germline ends came to 11 bases. This CDR3 comprises 14 residues. Germline values: CDR1 LNHDA, CDR2 SQIVND (reference sequence). CDR3 sequence (DNA): TGTGCCAGTAGTATGGGGACCCTTCATCAGCCCCAGCATTTT. Its translation: CASSMGTLHQPQHF.

This clonotype came up many times. The chain joins TRBV11-1 to TRBJ2-1; 10 bases align to TRBD2. CDR1 is SGHAT and CDR2 is FQDESV in the germline V gene (reference sequence). The CDR3 consists of 19 residues. With V trimmed by 0 bases and J by 6 bases, 14 bases remained unmatched. CDR3 sequence reads: CASSLAGVSLLAGVNEQFF. CDR3 DNA sequence: TGTGCCAGCAGCTTAGCGGGCGTGTCTCTCCTAGCGGGAGTCAATGAGCAGTTCTTC.

Concerning this clonotype itself: A read error is possible here, since a much larger clone lies one base away. The CDR3 DNA sequence: TGCAGTGCTAGAGGGCCCGTCCCCACAGATACGCAGTATTTT. Its translation is CSARGPVPTDTQYF. The rearrangement uses TRBV20-1 and TRBJ2-3; D gene uncertain. The CDR3 has 14 residues. Between the trimmed V and J ends, which lost 1 base and 2 bases, there was a span of 10 bases. Germline V CDR1 and CDR2: DFQATT, SNEGSKA (reference sequence).

V is TRBV9 and J is TRBJ2-5; 10 bases are shared with TRBD1. The CDR3 totals 15 residues. Germline V lookup: CDR1 SGDLS, CDR2 YYNGEE. V was pared by 4 bases and J by 2 bases, with 5 bases of the junction left unmatched. The CDR3 nucleotides are TGTGCCAGCAGCCAGACAGGGGGCTTTCAAGAGACCCAGTACTTC. The encoded protein is CASSQTGGFQETQYF.

The sample holds many counts of this clonotype. The rearrangement links TRBV20-1 to TRBJ2-1; 15 nucleotides match TRBD2. This CDR3 is built from 13 residues. Germline CDR1 and CDR2: DFQATT and SNEGSKA (reference sequence). J lost 9 bases, V lost 6 bases, and 3 bases had no gene match. The CDR3 DNA reads TGCAGTGCCCCGGGACTAGCGGGAGGTGAGCAGTTCTTC. Translated, it gives CSAPGLAGGEQFF.

This clonotype appeared many times. V gene TRBV5-1 combines with J gene TRBJ2-7; D unclear. The V gene's germline CDR1 is SGHRS and CDR2 YFSETQ. The CDR3 runs to 14 residues. The ends were cut back, 3 bases at V and 3 bases at J, with 13 bases in the middle. The DNA of the CDR3 is TGCGCCAGCAGCTATCTTGACCCATACTACGAGCAGTACTTC. This gives the protein CASSYLDPYYEQYF. The whole variable domain, remainder taken from reference TRBV5-1 and TRBJ2-7, is KAGVTQTPRYLIKTRGQQVTLSCSPISGHRSVSWYQQTPGQGLQFLFEYFSETQRNKGNFPGRFSGRQFSNSRSEMNVSTLELGDSALYLCASSYLDPYYEQYFGPGTRLTVT.

This clonotype was detected many times. The V gene is TRBV3-1, the J gene TRBJ2-5, with 15 bases aligning to TRBD2. After removal of 6 bases from V and 4 bases from J, the junction contained 3 bases not matched to a gene. The CDR3 consists of 15 residues. Per germline, CDR1 LGHDT and CDR2 YNNKEL (reference sequence). CDR3 DNA sequence: TGTGCCAGCAGTAGGACTAGCGGGAGGGGAGAGACCCAGTACTTC. Its protein product is CASSRTSGRGETQYF.

The genes are TRBV24-1 and TRBJ1-6; D is uncertain. CDR3 length: 14 residues. V dropped 4 bases and J dropped 5 bases, with 8 bases sitting between them. Germline-derived CDR1 and CDR2 are KGHDR and SFDVKD. The CDR3 nucleotides read TGTGCCACCAGTGACGGGAGAAATAATTCACCCCTCCACTTT. The encoded protein is CATSDGRNNSPLHF.

J is TRBJ2-2 and V is TRBV10-1, with 8 bases fitting TRBD1. V was pared by 5 bases and J by 7 bases, with 6 bases of the junction left unmatched. The V gene's germline CDR1 is WNHNN and CDR2 SYGVQD (reference sequence). This CDR3 region has 14 residues. This chain's CDR3 is CASSPRTGIGELFF. CDR3 nucleotide sequence: TGCGCCAGCAGTCCGAGGACAGGGATCGGGGAGCTGTTTTTT.

This clonotype has a handful of counts. The CDR3 here is CATSRSRGGGYEQYF. In nucleotides, the CDR3 is TGTGCCACCAGCCGATCGCGGGGGGGAGGCTACGAGCAGTACTTC. J is TRBJ2-7 and V is TRBV15, with 9 bases aligning to TRBD2. V shed 5 bases, J shed 3 bases, and the junction held 8 bases outside the gene matches. The CDR3 length is 15 residues. Germline lookup yields CDR1 LNHNV and CDR2 YYDKDF (reference sequence).